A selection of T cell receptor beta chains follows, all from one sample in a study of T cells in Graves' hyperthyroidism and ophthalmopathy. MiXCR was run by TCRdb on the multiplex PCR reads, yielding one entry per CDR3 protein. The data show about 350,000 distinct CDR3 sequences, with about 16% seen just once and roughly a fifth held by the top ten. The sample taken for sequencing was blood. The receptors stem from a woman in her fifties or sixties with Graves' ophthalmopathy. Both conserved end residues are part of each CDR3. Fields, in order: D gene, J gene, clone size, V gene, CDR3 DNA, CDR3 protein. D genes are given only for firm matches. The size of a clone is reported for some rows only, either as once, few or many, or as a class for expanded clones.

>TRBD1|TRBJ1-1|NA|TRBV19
TGTGCCAGTAGTCCAGGGGGGACAGTCGCCGCTTTCTTT
CASSPGGTVAAFF
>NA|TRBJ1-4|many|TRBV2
TGTGCCAGCAGTGAAGGGGCAGGGAGGGGTGAAAAACTGTTTTTT
CASSEGAGRGEKLFF
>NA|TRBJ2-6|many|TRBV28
TGTGCCAGCAGTCCACCCCTTCCTGGGGCCAACGTCCTGACTTTC
CASSPPLPGANVLTF
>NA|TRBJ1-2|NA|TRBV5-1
TGTGCCAGCAGCTTGAGGGACGGCCAACCAAGAGGCTACACCTTC
CASSLRDGQPRGYTF
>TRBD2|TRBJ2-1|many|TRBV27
TGTGCCAGCAGTTTTAGTCTAGCGGGAGTCATTGAGCAGTTCTTC
CASSFSLAGVIEQFF
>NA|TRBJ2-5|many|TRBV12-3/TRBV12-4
TGTGCCAGCAGTTTTGGGACTCCTGGGGAGACCCAGTACTTC
CASSFGTPGETQYF
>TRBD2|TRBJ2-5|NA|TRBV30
TGTGCCTGGAGTGTACTAGCTAGCGGGAGGCCGAGGGAGACCCAGTACTTC
CAWSVLASGRPRETQYF
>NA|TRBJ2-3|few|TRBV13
TGTGCCAGCAGCCGGGTGGACAGACCGGGTGACGATACGCAGTATTTT
CASSRVDRPGDDTQYF
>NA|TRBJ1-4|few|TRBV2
TGTGCCAGCAGACAGGAAGAAAAACTGTTTTTT
CASRQEEKLFF
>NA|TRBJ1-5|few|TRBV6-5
TGTGCCAGCAGTTACTCAGGGGACCAGCGCAATCAGCCCCAGCATTTT
CASSYSGDQRNQPQHF
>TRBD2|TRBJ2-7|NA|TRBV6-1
TGTGCCAGCAGCCGGACTAGTAAGTACGAGCAGTACTTC
CASSRTSKYEQYF
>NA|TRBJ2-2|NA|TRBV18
TGTGCCAGCTCACCACTTGGTTTACTGAACACCGGGGAGCTGTTTTTT
CASSPLGLLNTGELFF
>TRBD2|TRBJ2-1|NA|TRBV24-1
TGTGCCACCAGCGACCTCGGGACTAGCGGGGGGAATGAGCAGTTCTTC
CATSDLGTSGGNEQFF
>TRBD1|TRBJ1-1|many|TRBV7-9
TGTGCCAGCAGCTCGCGGACAGGAGACACTGAAGCTTTCTTT
CASSSRTGDTEAFF
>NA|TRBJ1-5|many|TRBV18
TGTGCCAGCTCACAACAGGAGAGTCAACCCCAGCATTTT
CASSQQESQPQHF
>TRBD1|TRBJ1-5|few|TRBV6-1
TGTGCCAGCAGTGACCGGACAGGGGAAGATCAGCCCCAGCATTTT
CASSDRTGEDQPQHF
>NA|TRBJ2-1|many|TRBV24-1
TGTGCCACCAGTGATACCGGGACCCTCTACAATGAGCAGTTCTTC
CATSDTGTLYNEQFF
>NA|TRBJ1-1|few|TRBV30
TGTGCCTGGAGTTCGTTTCTGAACACTGAAGCTTTCTTT
CAWSSFLNTEAFF
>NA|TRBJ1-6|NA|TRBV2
TGTGCCAGCCAGGGCTTACGTGGACCTAATAATTCACCCCTCCACTTT
CASQGLRGPNNSPLHF
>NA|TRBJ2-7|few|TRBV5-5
TGTGCCAGCAGCTTGGAGCGGGCAAGCTCCTACGAGCAGTACTTC
CASSLERASSYEQYF
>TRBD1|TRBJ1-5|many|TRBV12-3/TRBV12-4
TGTGCCAGCAGTTCCGGACAGGGGGGGAGCAATCAGCCCCAGCATTTT
CASSSGQGGSNQPQHF
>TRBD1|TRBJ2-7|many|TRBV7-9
TGTGCCAGCAGCTCCCAGGGGGGTCCGGGACAGGCTCCCTACGAGCAGTACTTC
CASSSQGGPGQAPYEQYF
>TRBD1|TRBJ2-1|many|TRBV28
TGTGCCAGCAGTCCGCCCGACAGGGCCGCCTACAATGAGCAGTTCTTC
CASSPPDRAAYNEQFF
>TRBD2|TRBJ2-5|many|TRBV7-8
TGTGCCAGCAGCTTAGCAGAAGCGGGAGGTTACGTGGGGACCCAGTACTTC
CASSLAEAGGYVGTQYF
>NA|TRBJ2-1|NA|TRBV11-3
TGTGCCAGCAGCCAGAGCGGGTGTGGCGTCCATGAGCAGTTCTTC
CASSQSGCGVHEQFF
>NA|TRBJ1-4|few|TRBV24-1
TGTGCCACCAGTGATCCCCAGGTGGGTCGGGGTGAAAAACTGTTTTTT
CATSDPQVGRGEKLFF
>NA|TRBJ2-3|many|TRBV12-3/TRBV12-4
TGTGCCAGCAGCCAGCGGACACAGACGGATACGCAGTATTTT
CASSQRTQTDTQYF
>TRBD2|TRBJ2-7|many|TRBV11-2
TGTGCCAGCAGCTTAGATCTTACTAGCGGCTCCTACGAGCAGTACTTC
CASSLDLTSGSYEQYF
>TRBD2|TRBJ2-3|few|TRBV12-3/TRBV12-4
TGTGCCAGCAGGAGCTCAGCGGGAGGGCGAGATACGCAGTATTTT
CASRSSAGGRDTQYF
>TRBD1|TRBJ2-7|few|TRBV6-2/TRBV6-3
TGTGCCAGCAGTTACCGACAGGGGTTCGAGCAGTACTTC
CASSYRQGFEQYF
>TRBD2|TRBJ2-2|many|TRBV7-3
TGTGCCAGCAGCCAAAGCGGGAGTCCTGGCGGGGAGCTGTTTTTT
CASSQSGSPGGELFF
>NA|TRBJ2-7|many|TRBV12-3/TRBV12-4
TGTGCCAGCAGTTTTGAGGGATCCTACGAGCAGTACTTC
CASSFEGSYEQYF
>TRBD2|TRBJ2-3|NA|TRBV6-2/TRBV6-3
TGTGCCAGCAGTTTCTCCGGGACTAGCGGAGATGCGCAGTATTTT
CASSFSGTSGDAQYF
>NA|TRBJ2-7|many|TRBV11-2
TGTGCCAGCAGCTTAGCCAGGAGTGCCTACGAGCAGTACTTC
CASSLARSAYEQYF
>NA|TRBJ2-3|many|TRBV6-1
TGTGCCAGCAGTCCGACCGTGGGGAAGGAGGGCGGCACAGATACGCAGTATTTT
CASSPTVGKEGGTDTQYF
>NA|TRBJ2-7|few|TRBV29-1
TGCAGCTCCTTGGGAGTCGGAGGCTACGAGCAGTACTTC
CSSLGVGGYEQYF
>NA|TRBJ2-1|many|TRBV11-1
TGTGCCAGCAGCACGGACAGTAATGAGCAGTTCTTC
CASSTDSNEQFF
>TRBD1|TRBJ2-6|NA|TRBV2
TGTGCCAGCACCCCGGGACAGGGGCGCTCTGGGGCCAGCGTCCTGACTTTC
CASTPGQGRSGASVLTF
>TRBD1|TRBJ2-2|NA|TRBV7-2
TGTGCCAGCAGCTTGTACCGGACAGGGGGGGTAACCGGGGAGCTGTTTTTT
CASSLYRTGGVTGELFF
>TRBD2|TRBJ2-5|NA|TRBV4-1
TGCGCCAGCAGCCAAGTAGCGGGAGGGAAGTACTTC
CASSQVAGGKYF
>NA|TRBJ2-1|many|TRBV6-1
TGTGCCAGCAGTGTGGACCGACCCAATGAGCAGTTCTTC
CASSVDRPNEQFF
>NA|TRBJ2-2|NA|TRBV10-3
TGTGCCATCAGTGCGGGGCGGGCGGACACCGGGGAGCTGTTTTTT
CAISAGRADTGELFF
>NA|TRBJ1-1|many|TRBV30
TGTGCCTGGAGTTGGGATGGGATAAACACTGAAGCTTTCTTT
CAWSWDGINTEAFF
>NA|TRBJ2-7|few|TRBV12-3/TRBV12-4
TGTGCCAGCAGCATTGACCAGGGGGGGGCTAGAGAGCAGTACTTC
CASSIDQGGAREQYF
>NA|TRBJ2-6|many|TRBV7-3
TGTGCCAGCAGCTTAGGCCCTCGCTCTGGGGCCAACGTCCTGACTTTC
CASSLGPRSGANVLTF
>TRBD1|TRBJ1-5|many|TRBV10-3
TGTGCCATCAGTGAATCGGGACAGAATCAGCCCCAGCATTTT
CAISESGQNQPQHF
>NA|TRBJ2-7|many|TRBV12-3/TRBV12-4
TGTGCCAGCAGCCCAGTTTGGGAGGAATCCTACGAGCAGTACTTC
CASSPVWEESYEQYF
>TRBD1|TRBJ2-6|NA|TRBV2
TGTTCCAGCAGTGAAAACAGGGGGGCAGGGGCCAACGTCCTGACTTTC
CSSSENRGAGANVLTF
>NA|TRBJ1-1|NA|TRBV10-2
TGCGCCAGCAGTGAGGAGTCGGGAACTGAAGCTTTCTTT
CASSEESGTEAFF
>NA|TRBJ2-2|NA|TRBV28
TGTGCCAGCAGTTTCCAGGGGATGAGGAACACCGGGGAGCTGTTTTTT
CASSFQGMRNTGELFF
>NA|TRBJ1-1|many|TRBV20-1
TGCAGTGCTAGAGATCAAGAACAGCTGAACACTGAAGCTTTCTTT
CSARDQEQLNTEAFF
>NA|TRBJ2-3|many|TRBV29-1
TGCAGCGTTGAAGATCGCAGGTTCGGCACAGATACGCAGTATTTT
CSVEDRRFGTDTQYF
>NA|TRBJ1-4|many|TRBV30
TGTGCCTGGAGTCCATATGGGAACCGGCCCGAAAAACTGTTTTTT
CAWSPYGNRPEKLFF
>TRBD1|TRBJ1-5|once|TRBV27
TGTGCCAGCAGTCAATCCGGGACAGGGGTACTAGCGGGGGACAATCAGCCCCAGCATTTT
CASSQSGTGVLAGDNQPQHF
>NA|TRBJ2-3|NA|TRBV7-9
TGTGCCAGCAGCGTGGCAGGGATCGCAGATACGCAGTATTTT
CASSVAGIADTQYF